This section outlines one T cell receptor (beta chain) sequence together with its context. This clonotype has a count of ten or more. Its antigen has not been determined. Base qualities are not recorded, but no much larger clone differs from it by a single base. The CDR3 runs 14 amino acids, cysteine and phenylalanine included. Just CDR3 DNA is preserved here, 42 bases in frame from base 1. V and J are trimmed by 2 bases and 2 bases, and the gene matches miss 4 bases of the junction. The germline V gene yields SGHRS for CDR1 and YFSETQ for CDR2. The sequencer was an Illumina HiSeq 2500. Quantitative 5'-RACE with molecular barcodes was used to prepare TCR beta libraries. As for the original processing: A new computational method based on a probabilistic model of VDJ rearrangement was used to identify disease-linked TCR variants. Using fastp trimming at Q25 and MiXCR clonotype assembly, TCRdb reanalyzed the public sequencing data and kept in-frame beta chains. Merged by CDR3 protein, the rows form single entries marked with the most common genes and DNA. These V and J calls are TCRdb output, not the study's own analysis. For this sample there are under 450,000 distinct CDR3 sequences; approximately 17% appear just once. The ten biggest clones cover approximately 1% of the sample.

The source of the sample is a study of CD8 T cells in ankylosing spondylitis listed by TCRdb under 2017. In the study overall: To find TCR variants linked to disease, the study profiled T cell receptor beta repertoires in ankylosing spondylitis patients and healthy donors. Peripheral blood samples were taken, and synovial fluid was additionally collected from ankylosing spondylitis patients. The full study cohort comprised approximately 23 ankylosing spondylitis patients and about a hundred healthy donors.

General conclusions and limits of the study: The disease-linked clones had a CD8+ phenotype and were found at relatively low frequencies in peripheral blood. Some motif variants had previously been reported in the synovial fluid and blood of reactive arthritis patients, which suggests shared mechanisms of disease initiation. Significant enrichment of the disease-linked clones was reported in matched synovial fluid samples from ankylosing spondylitis patients. A TCR beta motif made up of several highly homologous amino acid variants appeared to be characteristic of blood from ankylosing spondylitis patients.

The chain joins TRBV5-1 to TRBJ2-7; the junction holds 7 bases that match TRBD2. The source of this sequence is a male donor with ankylosing spondylitis. Sequencing was carried out using blood, either unsorted or a sorted T cell fraction (not recorded which). The sequenced DNA: TGCGCCAGCAGCTTCAGCGGGACCCCCTACGAGCAGTACTTC. Its product reads: CASSFSGTPYEQYF.